These 11 T cell receptor beta chains share one sample of origin, sequenced in a study of T-cell memory formation after mild COVID-19. TCRdb reprocessed the 5' RACE reads with MiXCR, giving one entry per CDR3 protein. The sample carries 180,000 or so distinct CDR3 sequences, approximately 10% recorded once. Source material: PBMCs or a T cell subset sorted from them (not recorded which). These TCRs come from a man aged 18 to 30 who had mild COVID-19 (a few samples of this study predate the infection). Cell type and time point are not known.

This clonotype was counted between two and nine times. The rearrangement links TRBV9 to TRBJ1-1; D remains ambiguous. The CDR3 loop spans 13 amino acids. Germline V gene data show CDR1 as SGDLS and CDR2 as YYNGEE. V dropped 2 bases and J dropped 5 bases, with 10 bases sitting between them. The DNA of the CDR3 is TGTGCCAGCAGCGTTATCGGGGTGACTGAAGCTTTCTTT. Its translation is CASSVIGVTEAFF.

The genes are TRBV20-1 and TRBJ1-5, with TRBD1 matching 8 bases. The CDR3 length is 13 residues. J gave up 5 bases and V 5 bases, and 5 bases lay outside the gene matches. Germline V lookup: CDR1 DFQATT, CDR2 SNEGSKA (reference sequence). The CDR3, as DNA: TGCAGTGCTGACAGGGGAGGGTATCAGCCCCAGCATTTT. Its protein product is CSADRGGYQPQHF.

The rearrangement uses TRBV24-1 and TRBJ2-6; D might be TRBD2 (6 bases). CDR3 length: 14 amino acids. Trimming left V 9 bases short and J 0 bases short, with 8 bases between. Germline assignment: CDR1 KGHDR and CDR2 SFDVKD. The CDR3 spells CATGRSSGANVLTF. Written as DNA, the CDR3 is TGTGCCACCGGGAGGAGCTCTGGGGCCAACGTCCTGACTTTC.

This clonotype showed up just a few times. The genes are TRBV18 and TRBJ2-7; 12 bases align to TRBD1. The V gene end was trimmed by 6 bases and the J gene end by 3 bases; junction bases not matched to a gene: 6. CDR1 and CDR2 (germline): KGHSH, LQKENI. The CDR3 has 15 amino acids. CDR3 DNA: TGTGCCAGCTCCCCGGGACAGGGGGCCGTCTACGAGCAGTACTTC. It encodes CASSPGQGAVYEQYF.

The rearrangement uses TRBV18 and TRBJ1-2; D is ambiguous. Germline CDR1 reads KGHSH; CDR2 reads LQKENI. The CDR3 totals 12 residues. V shed 5 bases and J shed 5 bases, with 9 bases lying between them. The CDR3 spells CASSARQYGYTF. The CDR3 DNA reads TGTGCCAGCTCAGCAAGACAATATGGCTACACCTTC.

This chain joins TRBV7-9 and TRBJ2-6; no definite D call. The V and J ends lost 4 bases and 1 base respectively, with 5 bases between them. This CDR3 is 14 amino acids long. Germline V CDR1 and CDR2: SEHNR, FQNEAQ (reference sequence). CDR3 region: CASSSLSGANVLTF. As DNA, the CDR3 is TGTGCCAGCAGCTCCCTGTCTGGGGCCAACGTCCTGACTTTC. The full variable domain, its missing parts supplied by reference TRBV7-9 and TRBJ2-6, is DTGVSQNPRHKITKRGQNVTFRCDPISEHNRLYWYRQTLGQGPEFLTYFQNEAQLEKSRLLSDRFSAERPKGSFSTLEIQRTEQGDSAMYLCASSSLSGANVLTFGAGSRLTVL.

This clonotype was found many times. V usage is TRBV7-6 and J usage is TRBJ1-6, with 10 bases identical to TRBD1. The CDR3 runs to 15 residues. The germline V gene has CDR1 SGHVS and CDR2 FNYEAQ. With V trimmed by 4 bases and J by 10 bases, 7 bases remained unmatched. This CDR3 is CASSSGQGKISPLHF. CDR3 in DNA: TGTGCCAGCAGCTCGGGACAGGGGAAAATCTCACCCCTCCACTTT.

This clonotype occurred a few times. The gene calls are TRBV20-1 and TRBJ1-5; TRBD1 is a possible D gene (5 bases). CDR1 is DFQATT, CDR2 SNEGSKA, per germline (reference sequence). V was trimmed by 7 bases and J by 0 bases, leaving 13 bases between them. The CDR3 is 14 amino acids. The CDR3 loop reads CSVRGGDSNQPQHF. CDR3 coding DNA: TGCAGTGTACGGGGAGGGGATAGCAATCAGCCCCAGCATTTT.

J is TRBJ1-4 and V is TRBV5-1, with D maybe TRBD1 (5 bases). V was cut by 5 bases and J by 0 bases, with 8 bases left in between. Germline CDR1 is SGHRS and CDR2 is YFSETQ. The CDR3 totals 14 residues. CDR3: CASRRGTTNEKLFF. Written as DNA, the CDR3 is TGCGCCAGCAGGAGGGGTACAACTAATGAAAAACTGTTTTTT. The entire variable domain, with the rest obtained from reference TRBV5-1 and TRBJ1-4, is as follows: KAGVTQTPRYLIKTRGQQVTLSCSPISGHRSVSWYQQTPGQGLQFLFEYFSETQRNKGNFPGRFSGRQFSNSRSEMNVSTLELGDSALYLCASRRGTTNEKLFFGSGTQLSVL.

This clonotype appeared many times. The V call is TRBV5-1, the J call TRBJ2-1; weak D call: TRBD1 (5 bases). This CDR3 contains 15 residues. Germline V CDR1 and CDR2: SGHRS, YFSETQ. The V end lost 4 bases, the J end lost 2 bases, and 13 bases lay between the germline ends. The CDR3 region has the DNA TGCGCCAGCAGCCCCAGGGCCAGTCCCTACAATGAGCAGTTCTTC. Translated: CASSPRASPYNEQFF.

The V gene is TRBV5-1, the J gene TRBJ2-7, with TRBD1 identical over 11 bases. Germline-derived CDR1 and CDR2 are SGHRS and YFSETQ. Trimming took 4 bases from V and 6 from J; bases not matched to a gene: 3. The CDR3 spans 13 residues. The CDR3 nucleotides are TGCGCCAGCAGCCCCGGACAGGGGGCCGAGCAGTACTTC. Protein sequence: CASSPGQGAEQYF. The whole variable domain, filled in from reference TRBV5-1 and TRBJ2-7, reads KAGVTQTPRYLIKTRGQQVTLSCSPISGHRSVSWYQQTPGQGLQFLFEYFSETQRNKGNFPGRFSGRQFSNSRSEMNVSTLELGDSALYLCASSPGQGAEQYFGPGTRLTVT.